Below, 27 T cell receptor beta chains from the same sample are listed, as sequenced in a study of cytomegalovirus exposure and HLA in healthy donors. 60 Vbeta and 13 Jbeta primers were used in PCR. Here immunoSEQ multiplex PCR was the method, and the copy in TCRdb shows in-frame clones only, minus some. The profile shows approximately 110,000 clones, over 9.5% of them singletons. Sequenced sample: PBMCs. Receptors originate from a man aged 40-49 years in good health and CMV-seropositive.

This clone was counted once. The chain employs TRBV4-1 and TRBJ2-7; 7 bases line up with TRBD2. Trimming cost V 4 bases and J 2 bases; bases outside gene matches: 14. Germline values: CDR1 MGHRA, CDR2 YSYEKL. There are 17 residues in the CDR3. This CDR3 is CASSPPPQGGKPYEQYF. The CDR3 region has the DNA TGCGCCAGCAGCCCCCCCCCTCAGGGAGGGAAGCCCTACGAGCAGTACTTC.

In its sample, this clone was seen a few times. The rearrangement joins TRBV9 to TRBJ2-3; weak D call: TRBD2 (6 bases). This CDR3 is built from 17 residues. Germline values: CDR1 SGDLS, CDR2 YYNGEE. V was pared by 4 bases and J by 0 bases, with 18 bases between. The CDR3 protein is CASSRTGRVTSTDTQYF. CDR3 nucleotides: TGTGCCAGCAGCCGAACCGGGAGAGTGACTAGCACAGATACGCAGTATTTT.

This clone was found a few times. The chain employs TRBV9 and TRBJ1-2; D perhaps matches TRBD1 (5 bases). The germline gives CDR1 SGDLS, CDR2 YYNGEE. This CDR3 is built from 15 residues. V was cut by 0 bases and J by 3 bases, with 12 bases left in between. The CDR3 region has the DNA TGTGCCAGCAGCGTAGCCAGGGCCCGCGACTATGGCTACACCTTC. Translating it yields CASSVARARDYGYTF.

With respect to this clone: The same CDR3 can be traced to other DNA sequences in this sample. The chain has TRBV19 and TRBJ1-1; the D is unclear. The CDR3 covers 12 residues. Germline lookup yields CDR1 LNHDA and CDR2 SQIVND (reference sequence). The CDR3 sequence: CASRRENTEAFF. The CDR3 bases are TGTGCAAGCCGTCGGGAGAACACTGAAGCTTTCTTT. Using reference TRBV19 and TRBJ1-1 for the parts outside the CDR3, the full variable domain is DGGITQSPKYLFRKEGQNVTLSCEQNLNHDAMYWYRQDPGQGLRLIYYSQIVNDFQKGDIAEGYSVSREKKESFPLTVTSAQKNPTAFYLCASRRENTEAFFGQGTRLTVV.

V usage is TRBV11-2 and J usage is TRBJ1-1, with D possibly matching TRBD1 (5 bases). V was pared by 5 bases and J by 2 bases, with 12 bases between. In germline, CDR1 is SGHAT, CDR2 FQNNGV. There are 14 residues in the CDR3. The CDR3 loop is CASSLSGGNTEAFF. The CDR3 DNA is TGTGCCAGCAGCCTAAGCGGGGGAAACACTGAAGCTTTCTTT. Supplemented by reference TRBV11-2 and TRBJ1-1, the full variable domain reads EAGVAQSPRYKIIEKRQSVAFWCNPISGHATLYWYQQILGQGPKLLIQFQNNGVVDDSQLPKDRFSAERLKGVDSTLKIQPAKLEDSAVYLCASSLSGGNTEAFFGQGTRLTVV.

This clone was observed a handful of times. V usage is TRBV10-3 and J usage is TRBJ1-2; no reliable D call. Germline V lookup: CDR1 ENHRY, CDR2 SYGVKD. CDR3 length equals 17 residues. V lost 1 base, J lost 11 bases, and 26 bases lay in between. The chain's CDR3 is CAISEYTPDRRYRGYTF. The CDR3 nucleotides read TGTGCCATCAGTGAGTACACCCCGGACCGACGCTATCGCGGGTACACCTTC.

This clone has just a few counts. This sequence joins TRBV28 and TRBJ1-2; TRBD1 matches 8 bases. Germline V lookup: CDR1 MDHEN, CDR2 SYDVKM. CDR3 length: 15 residues. V gave up 2 bases and J gave up 7 bases; unmatched junction bases: 9. CDR3 sequence: CASSLPQGAHPGYTF. The CDR3 nucleotides read TGTGCCAGCAGTTTACCGCAGGGGGCGCATCCTGGCTACACCTTC.

The V call is TRBV6-1, the J call TRBJ2-7, with 8 bases that match TRBD1. Per the germline V gene, CDR1 is MNHNS and CDR2 is SASEGT. The V and J ends lost 4 bases and 4 bases, in that order; junction bases with no gene match: 6. There are 14 residues in the CDR3. This CDR3 reads CASSGTGLGYEQYF. The CDR3 nucleotides read TGTGCCAGCAGTGGGACAGGGCTAGGGTACGAGCAGTACTTC.

V and J are TRBV18 and TRBJ1-5, with a tentative D call TRBD1 (6 bases). Trimming stripped 0 bases from V and 2 bases from J, with 11 bases between. The germline CDR1 and CDR2 sequences are KGHSH and LQKENI. The CDR3 has 16 residues. The CDR3 is CASSPPQQGGNQPQHF. The CDR3 region has the DNA TGTGCCAGCTCACCACCTCAACAGGGCGGCAATCAGCCCCAGCATTTT.

This clone was counted between two and nine times. The V call is TRBV5-6, the J call TRBJ2-1; the match to TRBD2 covers 7 bases. J gave up 8 bases and V 10 bases, and 15 bases lay outside the gene matches. The germline gives CDR1 SGHDT, CDR2 YYEEEE. The CDR3 covers 14 residues. CDR3 amino acids: CASDGAGDEDEQFF. The CDR3 nucleotides read TGTGCCTCCGACGGGGCGGGAGACGAGGATGAGCAGTTCTTC.

This clone was counted between two and nine times. The gene calls are TRBV9 and TRBJ2-5; a weak D match, TRBD2 (6 bases). Trimming pared 5 bases from V and 4 bases from J, leaving 18 bases between. CDR1 and CDR2 from the germline V gene are SGDLS and YYNGEE. The CDR3 is 15 amino acids. CDR3 sequence reads: CASSAPAGGAETQYF. CDR3 coding DNA: TGTGCCAGCAGTGCACCGGCGGGCGGGGCAGAGACCCAGTACTTC.

In its sample, this clone was seen a few times. This chain links TRBV5-4 with TRBJ2-7; D is possibly TRBD1 (5 bases). CDR1 SGHNT and CDR2 YYREEE come from the germline V gene (reference sequence). The CDR3 extends over 15 amino acids. Trimming took off 0 bases at V and 2 bases at J, with 12 bases between the two ends. For the CDR3, the DNA is TGTGCCAGCAGCTTGGCGCAAGGGGCCACCTACGAGCAGTACTTC. This encodes CASSLAQGATYEQYF.

The rearrangement uses TRBV7-3 and TRBJ2-1; perhaps TRBD2 as D (5 bases). CDR1 and CDR2 (germline): SGHTA, FQGTGA. V lost 2 bases, J lost 0 bases, and 8 bases lay in between. The CDR3 length is 15 residues. DNA for the CDR3: TGTGCCAGCAGCTTATCCGGGGTCTCCTACAATGAGCAGTTCTTC. It translates to CASSLSGVSYNEQFF.

CDR3 bases: TGTGCCAGCAGTGAATTTGGACAGCCAGAGACCCAGTACTTC. The encoded protein is CASSEFGQPETQYF. This chain connects TRBV25-1 to TRBJ2-5; D is perhaps TRBD1 (6 bases). Trimming shortened V by 1 base and J by 4 bases, and 10 bases separated the two germline ends. The germline V gene encodes CDR1 MGHDK and CDR2 SYGVNS. The CDR3 contains 14 residues.

The V and J genes are TRBV10-3 and TRBJ2-5; the D is unclear. V gave up 3 bases and J gave up 4 bases, with 15 bases separating them. Germline values: CDR1 ENHRY, CDR2 SYGVKD. This CDR3 comprises 15 residues. The CDR3 DNA reads TGTGCCATCAGTGACAGCGCCTCCTACGGAGAGACCCAGTACTTC. Translation: CAISDSASYGETQYF.

The rearrangement uses TRBV6-5 and TRBJ1-2; 9 bases map to TRBD1. Germline-derived CDR1 and CDR2 are MNHEY and SVGAGI. With 2 bases clipped from V and 8 bases from J, the junction kept 6 bases outside the gene matches. CDR3 length equals 14 residues. The CDR3: CASSYLQGARGYTF. For the CDR3, the DNA is TGTGCCAGCAGTTACCTACAGGGGGCTAGGGGCTACACCTTC.

The gene calls are TRBV19 and TRBJ2-5; D is uncertain. V was trimmed by 4 bases and J by 1 base, leaving 7 bases between them. The CDR3 is made up of 13 amino acids. Germline-derived CDR1 and CDR2 are LNHDA and SQIVND (reference sequence). The CDR3 here is CASSTTTQETQYF. In nucleotides, the CDR3 is TGTGCCAGTAGTACCACAACCCAAGAGACCCAGTACTTC.

The V call is TRBV5-1, the J call TRBJ2-5; 8 nucleotides align to TRBD1. This CDR3 has 15 amino acids. Germline V gene lookup returns CDR1 SGHRS and CDR2 YFSETQ. V was clipped by 1 base and J by 2 bases; unmatched bases: 4. CDR3 sequence reads: CASSLTGGSQETQYF. As DNA, the CDR3 is TGCGCCAGCAGCTTGACAGGGGGGTCGCAAGAGACCCAGTACTTC.

This clone was observed a handful of times. The chain carries TRBV6-5 and TRBJ2-7, with TRBD2 as a possible D gene (5 bases). Looked up from germline, CDR1 is MNHEY and CDR2 is SVGAGI. The V and J ends lost 4 bases and 5 bases respectively, with 12 bases between them. The CDR3 spans 13 residues. CDR3 protein: CASSSGYVDEQYF. The CDR3 DNA sequence: TGTGCCAGCAGTTCGGGGTATGTCGACGAGCAGTACTTC.

This sequence joins TRBV30 and TRBJ2-1, with TRBD2 identical over 7 bases. Per the germline V gene, CDR1 is GTSNPN and CDR2 is SVGIG (reference sequence). Losses at the gene ends were 2 bases for V and 7 bases for J; bases not matched to a gene: 11. CDR3 length: 15 residues. CDR3 nucleotide sequence: TGTGCCTGGAGTCGCGGGAGAGCCCCCTTAAATGAGCAGTTCTTC. Translating it yields CAWSRGRAPLNEQFF.

This clone showed up just a few times. The gene calls are TRBV5-1 and TRBJ2-7; maybe TRBD2 (6 bases). Germline lookup yields CDR1 SGHRS and CDR2 YFSETQ. The V end lost 4 bases, the J end lost 7 bases, and 21 bases lay between the germline ends. The CDR3 sequence is 15 residues long. The CDR3 nucleotides are TGCGCCAGCAGCCCCGGAGGGCAGGTGGCTGAGGAGCAGTACTTC. This sequence encodes CASSPGGQVAEEQYF.

This clone was seen a handful of times. In the same sample, other DNA sequences code for this CDR3. The rearrangement links TRBV9 to TRBJ1-1; possible D gene TRBD1, 5 bases. The length of the CDR3 is 13 residues. CDR1 and CDR2 from the germline V gene are SGDLS and YYNGEE. The germline V and J ends were trimmed by 1 base and 1 base, with 5 bases remaining between them. CDR3 DNA: TGTGCCAGCAGCGTACAGGGGAACACTGAAGCTTTCTTT. Translated: CASSVQGNTEAFF.

V and J are TRBV30 and TRBJ2-7; TRBD1 is a possible D gene (6 bases). This CDR3 region has 14 residues. The V end was cut by 7 bases, the J end by 7 bases, with 23 bases between. Germline V gene lookup returns CDR1 GTSNPN and CDR2 SVGIG (reference sequence). The CDR3 sequence: CAYGLGRGVREQYF. CDR3 sequence (DNA): TGTGCCTACGGTTTGGGCAGGGGAGTACGGGAGCAGTACTTC.

The V call is TRBV6-1, the J call TRBJ2-5; TRBD1 aligns across 8 bases. J was trimmed by 2 bases and V by 4 bases; bases with no gene match: 6. Germline V gene sequence: CDR1 MNHNS, CDR2 SASEGT. The CDR3 is 15 amino acids. The CDR3 DNA follows: TGTGCCAGCAGTGCAATCAGGACAGGGCAAGAGACCCAGTACTTC. It specifies CASSAIRTGQETQYF.

The chain couples TRBV29-1 to TRBJ1-2; D perhaps matches TRBD1 (5 bases). The CDR3 spans 13 residues. With 3 bases removed from V and 4 bases from J, the gap between germline ends came to 12 bases. Germline V lookup: CDR1 SQVTM, CDR2 ANQGSEA. The CDR3 bases are TGCAGCGTTGAGGCAGGGTTGAGCTATGGCTACACCTTC. The encoded protein is CSVEAGLSYGYTF.

The chain combines TRBV28 with TRBJ1-5; 8 bases are a match to TRBD1. Germline CDR1 MDHEN, CDR2 SYDVKM. This CDR3 is 15 amino acids long. The V gene end was trimmed by 0 bases and the J gene end by 4 bases; junction bases not matched to a gene: 2. The CDR3 DNA reads TGTGCCAGCAGTTTATGGGGGGACAGGAATCAGCCCCAGCATTTT. Its protein product is CASSLWGDRNQPQHF.

This clone was picked up a small number of times. J is TRBJ2-7 and V is TRBV5-1, with D perhaps TRBD2 (5 bases). V was trimmed by 0 bases and J by 5 bases, leaving 9 bases between them. The CDR3 runs 13 residues. The germline V gene encodes CDR1 SGHRS and CDR2 YFSETQ. DNA of the CDR3: TGCGCCAGCAGCTTGGGAGGCGGGCACGAGCAGTACTTC. Encoded protein: CASSLGGGHEQYF.